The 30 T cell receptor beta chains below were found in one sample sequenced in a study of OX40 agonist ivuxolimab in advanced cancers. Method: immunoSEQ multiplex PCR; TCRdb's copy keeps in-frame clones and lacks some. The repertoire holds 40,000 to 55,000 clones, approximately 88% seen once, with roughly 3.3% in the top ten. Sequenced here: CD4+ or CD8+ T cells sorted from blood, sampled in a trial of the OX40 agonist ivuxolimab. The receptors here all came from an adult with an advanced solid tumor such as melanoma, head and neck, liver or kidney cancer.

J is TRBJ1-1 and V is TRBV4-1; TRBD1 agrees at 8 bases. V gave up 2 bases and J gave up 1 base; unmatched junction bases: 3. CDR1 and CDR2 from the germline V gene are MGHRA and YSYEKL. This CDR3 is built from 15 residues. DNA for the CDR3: TGCGCCAGCAGCCAAAGACAGGGGCCGAACACTGAAGCTTTCTTT. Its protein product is CASSQRQGPNTEAFF.

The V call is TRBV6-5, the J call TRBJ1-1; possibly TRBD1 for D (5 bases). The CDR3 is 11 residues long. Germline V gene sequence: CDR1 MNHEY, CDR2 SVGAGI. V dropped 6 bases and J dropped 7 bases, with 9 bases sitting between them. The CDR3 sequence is CASSKTDEAFF. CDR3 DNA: TGTGCCAGCAGCAAGACAGATGAAGCTTTCTTT.

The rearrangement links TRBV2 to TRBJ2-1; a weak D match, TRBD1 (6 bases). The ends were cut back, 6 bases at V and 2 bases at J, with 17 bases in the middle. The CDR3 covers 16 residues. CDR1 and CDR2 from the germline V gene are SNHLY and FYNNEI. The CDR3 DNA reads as TGTGCCAGCAGGGACCCCGGGACAAAGACCTACAATGAGCAGTTCTTC. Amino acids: CASRDPGTKTYNEQFF.

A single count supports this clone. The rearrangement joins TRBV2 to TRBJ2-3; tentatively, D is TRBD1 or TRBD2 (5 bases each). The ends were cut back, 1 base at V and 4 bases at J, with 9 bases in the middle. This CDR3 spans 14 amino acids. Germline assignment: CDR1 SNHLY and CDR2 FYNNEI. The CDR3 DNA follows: TGTGCCAGCAGTGAAGGAGGGGCGGCAGATACGCAGTATTTT. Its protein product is CASSEGGAADTQYF.

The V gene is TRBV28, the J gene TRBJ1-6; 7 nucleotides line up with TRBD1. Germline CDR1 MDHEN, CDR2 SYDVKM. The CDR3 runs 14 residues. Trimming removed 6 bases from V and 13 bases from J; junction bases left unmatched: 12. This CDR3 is CASSHRQGTRPLHF. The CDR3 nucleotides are TGTGCCAGCAGCCATCGACAGGGAACGCGCCCCCTCCACTTT.

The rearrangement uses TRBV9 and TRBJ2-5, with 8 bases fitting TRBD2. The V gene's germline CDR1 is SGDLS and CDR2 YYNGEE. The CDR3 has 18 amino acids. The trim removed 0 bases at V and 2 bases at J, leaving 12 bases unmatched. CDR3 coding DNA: TGTGCCAGCAGCGTAGCCGGGGGGGGACTAGGCGGTCAAGAGACCCAGTACTTC. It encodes CASSVAGGGLGGQETQYF.

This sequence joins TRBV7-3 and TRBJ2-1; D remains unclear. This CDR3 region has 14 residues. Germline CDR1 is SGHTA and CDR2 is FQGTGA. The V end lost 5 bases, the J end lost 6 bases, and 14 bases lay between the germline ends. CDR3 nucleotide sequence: TGTGCCAGCAGCGGCCAGTCTGTGTCCAATGAGCAGTTCTTC. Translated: CASSGQSVSNEQFF.

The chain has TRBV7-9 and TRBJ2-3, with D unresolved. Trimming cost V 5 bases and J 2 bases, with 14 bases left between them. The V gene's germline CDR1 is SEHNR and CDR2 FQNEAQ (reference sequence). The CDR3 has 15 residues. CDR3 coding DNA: TGTGCCAGCAGCGCCGTGGAACCGGCCACAGATACGCAGTATTTT. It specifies CASSAVEPATDTQYF.

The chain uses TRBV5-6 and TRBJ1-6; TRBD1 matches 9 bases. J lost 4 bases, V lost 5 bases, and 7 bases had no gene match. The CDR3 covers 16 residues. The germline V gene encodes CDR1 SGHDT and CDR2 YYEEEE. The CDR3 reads CASRTTGGRYNSPLHF. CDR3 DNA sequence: TGTGCCAGCAGGACGACAGGGGGAAGGTATAATTCACCCCTCCACTTT.

CDR3 DNA sequence: TGTGCCAGCAGCTCTCAGGAGAACACTGAAGCTTTCTTT. This codes for CASSSQENTEAFF. This chain uses TRBV7-3 with TRBJ1-1; D ambiguous. This CDR3 has 13 residues. Deletions cut 4 bases from V and 1 base from J, with 7 bases between. Germline V lookup: CDR1 SGHTA, CDR2 FQGTGA.

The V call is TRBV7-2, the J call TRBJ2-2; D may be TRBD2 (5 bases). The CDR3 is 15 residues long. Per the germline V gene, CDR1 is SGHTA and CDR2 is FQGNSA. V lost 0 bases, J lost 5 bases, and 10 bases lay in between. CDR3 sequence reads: CASSLAGVVTGELFF. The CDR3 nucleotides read TGTGCCAGCAGCTTAGCGGGAGTTGTGACCGGGGAGCTGTTTTTT. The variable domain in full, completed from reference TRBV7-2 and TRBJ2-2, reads GAGVSQSPSNKVTEKGKDVELRCDPISGHTALYWYRQSLGQGLEFLIYFQGNSAPDKSGLPSDRFSAERTGGSVSTLTIQRTQQEDSAVYLCASSLAGVVTGELFFGEGSRLTVL.

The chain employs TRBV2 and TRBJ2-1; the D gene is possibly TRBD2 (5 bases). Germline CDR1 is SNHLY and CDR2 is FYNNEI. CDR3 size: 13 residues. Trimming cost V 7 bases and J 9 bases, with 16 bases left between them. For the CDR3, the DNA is TGTGCCAGCAACCGGGATTCGAATAGTGAGCAGTTCTTC. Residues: CASNRDSNSEQFF.

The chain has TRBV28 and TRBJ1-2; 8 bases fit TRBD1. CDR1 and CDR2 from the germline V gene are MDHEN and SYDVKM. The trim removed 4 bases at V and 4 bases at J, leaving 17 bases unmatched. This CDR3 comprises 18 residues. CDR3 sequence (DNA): TGTGCCAGCAGTTCCTACCCTGGCAGGGGGCCCTCTCCCTATGGCTACACCTTC. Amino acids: CASSSYPGRGPSPYGYTF.

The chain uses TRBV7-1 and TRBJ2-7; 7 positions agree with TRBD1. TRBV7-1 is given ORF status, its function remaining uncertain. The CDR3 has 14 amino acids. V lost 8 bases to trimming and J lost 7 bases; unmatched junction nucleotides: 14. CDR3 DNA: TGTGCCAGCTCCTCAGGGGACAGACGAGTGGAGCAGTACTTC. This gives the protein CASSSGDRRVEQYF.

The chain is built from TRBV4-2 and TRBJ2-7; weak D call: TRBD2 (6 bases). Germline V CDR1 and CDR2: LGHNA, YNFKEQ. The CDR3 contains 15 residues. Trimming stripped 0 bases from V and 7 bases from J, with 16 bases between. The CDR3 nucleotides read TGTGCCAGCAGCCAAGAGATAGCGGCAACGGGTGAGCAGTACTTC. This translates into CASSQEIAATGEQYF.

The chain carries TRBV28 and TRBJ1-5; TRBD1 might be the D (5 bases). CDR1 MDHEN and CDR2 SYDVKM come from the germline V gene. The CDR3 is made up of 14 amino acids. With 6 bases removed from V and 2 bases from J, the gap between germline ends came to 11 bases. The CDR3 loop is CASRAGRGNQPQHF. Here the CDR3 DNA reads TGTGCCAGCAGGGCAGGGCGCGGCAATCAGCCCCAGCATTTT.

The CDR3 loop reads CASRPPSGGVGYEQYF. Written as DNA, the CDR3 is TGTGCCAGCAGACCCCCTAGCGGGGGGGTTGGCTACGAGCAGTACTTC. V gene TRBV28 combines with J gene TRBJ2-7, with 12 bases fitting TRBD2. The ends lost 6 bases at V and 3 bases at J; junction bases unmatched: 9. The CDR3 has 16 amino acids. Looked up from germline, CDR1 is MDHEN and CDR2 is SYDVKM.

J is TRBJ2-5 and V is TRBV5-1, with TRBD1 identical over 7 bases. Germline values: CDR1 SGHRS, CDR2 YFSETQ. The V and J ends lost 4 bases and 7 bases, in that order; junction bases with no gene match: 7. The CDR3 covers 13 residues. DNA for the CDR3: TGCGCCAGCAGCACCGGGGACAGCGGGACCCAGTACTTC. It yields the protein CASSTGDSGTQYF.

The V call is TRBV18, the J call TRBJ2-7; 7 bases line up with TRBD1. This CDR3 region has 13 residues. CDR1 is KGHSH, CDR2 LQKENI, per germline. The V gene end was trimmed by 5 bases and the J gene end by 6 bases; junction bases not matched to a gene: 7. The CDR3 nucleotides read TGTGCCAGCTCAACACAGGGGCGAGGCGAGCAGTACTTC. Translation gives CASSTQGRGEQYF.

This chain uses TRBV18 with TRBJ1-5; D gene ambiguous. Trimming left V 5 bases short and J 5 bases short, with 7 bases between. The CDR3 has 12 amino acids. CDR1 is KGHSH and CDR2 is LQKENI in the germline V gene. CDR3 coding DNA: TGTGCCAGCTCAAACGGGGATCAGCCCCAGCATTTT. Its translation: CASSNGDQPQHF.

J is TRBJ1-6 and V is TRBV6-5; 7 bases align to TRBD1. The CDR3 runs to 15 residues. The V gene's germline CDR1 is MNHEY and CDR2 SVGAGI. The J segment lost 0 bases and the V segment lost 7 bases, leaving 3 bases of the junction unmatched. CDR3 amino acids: CASTWDSSYNSPLHF. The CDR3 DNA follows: TGTGCCAGCACCTGGGACAGCTCCTATAATTCACCCCTCCACTTT.

DNA for the CDR3: TGTGCCAGCAGCAGAGGACAGGGGGAAAACGAGCAGTACTTC. Amino acids: CASSRGQGENEQYF. The gene calls are TRBV5-4 and TRBJ2-7; the match to TRBD1 covers 10 bases. This CDR3 contains 14 residues. The ends lost 4 bases at V and 5 bases at J; junction bases unmatched: 6. Germline CDR1 is SGHNT and CDR2 is YYREEE (reference sequence).

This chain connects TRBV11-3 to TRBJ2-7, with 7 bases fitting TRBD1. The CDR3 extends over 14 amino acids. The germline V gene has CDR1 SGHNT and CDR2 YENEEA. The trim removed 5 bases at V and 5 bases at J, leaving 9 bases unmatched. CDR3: CASSTGTAVDEQYF. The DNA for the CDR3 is TGTGCCAGCAGCACCGGGACAGCCGTCGACGAGCAGTACTTC.

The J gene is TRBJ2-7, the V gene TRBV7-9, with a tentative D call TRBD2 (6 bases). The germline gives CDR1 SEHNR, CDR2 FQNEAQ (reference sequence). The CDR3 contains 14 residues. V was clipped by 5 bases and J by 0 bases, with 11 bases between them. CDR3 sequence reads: CASSKRASSYEQYF. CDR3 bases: TGTGCCAGCAGCAAGCGGGCCAGCTCCTACGAGCAGTACTTC.

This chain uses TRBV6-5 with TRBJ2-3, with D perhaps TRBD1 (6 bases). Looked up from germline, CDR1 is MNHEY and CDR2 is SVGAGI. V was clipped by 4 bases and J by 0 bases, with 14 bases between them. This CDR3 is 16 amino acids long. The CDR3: CASSLDSSASTDTQYF. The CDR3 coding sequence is TGTGCCAGCAGTTTGGACAGTTCAGCTAGCACAGATACGCAGTATTTT.

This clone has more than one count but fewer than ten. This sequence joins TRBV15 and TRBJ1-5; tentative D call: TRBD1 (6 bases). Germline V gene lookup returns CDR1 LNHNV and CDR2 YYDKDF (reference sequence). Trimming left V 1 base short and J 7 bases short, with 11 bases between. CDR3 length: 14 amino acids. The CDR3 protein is CATSRGPGTQPQHF. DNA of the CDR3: TGTGCCACCAGCAGAGGCCCAGGGACACAGCCCCAGCATTTT.

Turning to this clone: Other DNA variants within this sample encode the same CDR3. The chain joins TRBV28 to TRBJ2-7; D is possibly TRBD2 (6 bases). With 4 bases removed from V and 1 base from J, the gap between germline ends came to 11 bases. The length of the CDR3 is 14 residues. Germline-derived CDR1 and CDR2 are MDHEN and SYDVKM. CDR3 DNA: TGTGCCAGCAGTTCTCCGGGACTTTCCTACGAGCAGTACTTC. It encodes CASSSPGLSYEQYF.

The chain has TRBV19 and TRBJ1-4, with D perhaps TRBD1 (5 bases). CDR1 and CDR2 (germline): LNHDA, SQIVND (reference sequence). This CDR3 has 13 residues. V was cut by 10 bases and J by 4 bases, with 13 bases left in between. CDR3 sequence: CATNRGINEKLFF. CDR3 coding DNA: TGTGCCACAAACCGGGGGATTAATGAAAAACTGTTTTTT. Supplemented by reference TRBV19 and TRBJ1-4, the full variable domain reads DGGITQSPKYLFRKEGQNVTLSCEQNLNHDAMYWYRQDPGQGLRLIYYSQIVNDFQKGDIAEGYSVSREKKESFPLTVTSAQKNPTAFYLCATNRGINEKLFFGSGTQLSVL.

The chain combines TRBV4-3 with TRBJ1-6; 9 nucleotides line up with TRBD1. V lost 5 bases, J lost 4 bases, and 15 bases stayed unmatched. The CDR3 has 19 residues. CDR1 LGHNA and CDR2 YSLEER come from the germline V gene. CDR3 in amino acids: CASSTRTGEPVLYNSPLHF. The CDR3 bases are TGCGCCAGCAGCACCCGGACAGGGGAGCCCGTGCTTTATAATTCACCCCTCCACTTT.

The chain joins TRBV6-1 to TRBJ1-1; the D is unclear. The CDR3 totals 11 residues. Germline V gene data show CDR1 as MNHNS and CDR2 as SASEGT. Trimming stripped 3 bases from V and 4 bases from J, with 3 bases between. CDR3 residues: CASSDSTEAFF. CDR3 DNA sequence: TGTGCCAGCAGTGACAGCACTGAAGCTTTCTTT.